Reported below is one TCR beta chain. Its target is not known. One end of the junction does not line up with germline, which may come from a read error. These data originate in a study of T cells in Graves' hyperthyroidism and ophthalmopathy. The wider study: Peripheral blood collection took place at initial diagnosis, before any treatment. Broader study findings: Ophthalmopathy was separated from stable hyperthyroidism by a 13 V-J model.

Patients aged 18 to 65 had newly diagnosed hyperthyroidism of under 2 months' duration. Thyroid ultrasound and orbital computed tomography, with clinical symptoms and serum thyroxine and TRAb, informed diagnoses. CDR3 length equals 14 residues. The germline V gene has CDR1 KGHDR and CDR2 SFDVKD. The CDR3 regions of TCR beta were amplified from RNA transcripts. During a first-round RT-PCR of the TCR CDR3, the HTBI primer set was used. TCRdb reprocessed the multiplex PCR reads via MiXCR and lists one record per CDR3 protein. The data hold about 840,000 distinct CDR3 sequences, with about 38% observed a single time.

The origin of this receptor is a man between 18 and 35 years old with Graves' hyperthyroidism. Sequencing used blood. The chain links TRBV24-1 to TRBJ2-7; the D is unclear. The CDR3 DNA reads as TGTGCCAGCAGTGAAGGGCGCAATACCTACGAGCAGTACTTC. This gives the protein CASSEGRNTYEQYF.